The clone carrying this T cell receptor beta chain was seen more than once but under ten times. Preparation of the TCRbeta library used unique molecular identifiers. MiXCR, applied by TCRdb to the PCR reads, yields one record per CDR3 protein. The sample contains a few hundred thousand distinct CDR3 sequences, approximately 30% of which appear only once. The sample belongs to a study of T-cell reconstitution after alpha-beta-depleted transplantation in children. With V trimmed by 4 bases and J by 6 bases, 9 bases remained unmatched. The length of the CDR3 is 14 residues. Germline values: CDR1 SGHDT, CDR2 YYEEEE.

Here the sequenced sample was PBMCs, taken before TCRalphabeta/CD19-depleted stem cell transplant. V gene TRBV5-6 combines with J gene TRBJ2-7; 8 bases align to TRBD1. This receptor was obtained from a boy younger than two with Wiskott-Aldrich syndrome, due to receive a stem cell transplant. CDR3 region: CASSPGTGAGEQYF. CDR3 nucleotide sequence: TGTGCCAGCAGCCCGGGGACAGGCGCGGGCGAGCAGTACTTC.